Following are 11 T cell receptor beta chains from one sample sequenced in a study of tumor-infiltrating lymphocytes in primary liver carcinoma. Co-extracted RNA and DNA came from roughly 20-30 mg of unsorted bulk tissue. TCR beta cDNA was made from roughly 450 ng total RNA with a constant-region primer. Three-round nested multiplex PCR performed with slightly modified ARM-PCR produced the TCR beta libraries. The two initial PCR rounds, ten to eleven cycles each, used TRBV1-TRBV30 forward and C-beta reverse primers. TCRdb analysed the multiplex PCR reads with MiXCR anew, one entry per CDR3 protein. The data show approximately 92,000 distinct CDR3 sequences, with about three quarters seen just once and approximately 10% held by the top ten. The sequenced material came from liver tumor tissue from sampling region 5. Sample subset: tumor region T5, tumor centre. The receptors stem from a woman in her sixties with primary liver carcinoma and hepatitis B virus infection.

This clonotype has at least ten counts. V usage is TRBV14 and J usage is TRBJ2-1, with a tentative D call TRBD2 (6 bases). The germline V gene has CDR1 SGHDN and CDR2 FVKESK. This CDR3 has 18 amino acids. Between the trimmed V and J ends, which lost 1 base and 1 base, there was a span of 17 bases. In nucleotides, the CDR3 is TGTGCCAGCAGCCAAGCCACCATGCGGGGCCTATCCTACAATGAGCAGTTCTTC. Its protein is CASSQATMRGLSYNEQFF.

In this sample, this clonotype turned up once. V is TRBV6-5 and J is TRBJ2-6; a possible D gene is TRBD1 (6 bases). The CDR3 spans 17 residues. V dropped 5 bases and J dropped 3 bases, with 17 bases sitting between them. Germline V lookup: CDR1 MNHEY, CDR2 SVGAGI. CDR3 sequence: CASSRQWGHYGANVLTF. The CDR3 bases are TGTGCCAGCAGTCGACAGTGGGGGCACTATGGGGCCAACGTCCTGACTTTC.

In nucleotides, the CDR3 is TGTGCCAGCAGCTCTATCACAGGGTCCGCCGGGGAGCTGTTTTTT. Translated: CASSSITGSAGELFF. The V gene is TRBV11-2, the J gene TRBJ2-2; D is perhaps TRBD1 (6 bases). Germline CDR1 is SGHAT and CDR2 is FQNNGV. This CDR3 spans 15 amino acids. The V end was cut by 4 bases, the J end by 6 bases, with 15 bases between.

Remarks on this clonotype: The CDR3 ends on some other residue instead of the conserved phenylalanine or tryptophan, so this is likely a read error. This rearrangement joins TRBV7-9 to TRBJ1-2; D not certain. The CDR3 spans 13 residues. Germline CDR1 is SEHNR and CDR2 is FQNEAQ (reference sequence). V was cut by 1 base and J by 5 bases, with 8 bases left in between. Here the CDR3 reads CASSLEGRYGYTS. The CDR3 nucleotides are TGTGCCAGCAGCTTAGAGGGTCGATATGGCTACACCTCC.

This clonotype was detected only a few times. A much larger clone sits a single nucleotide away, making a read error possible. The CDR3 does not end in the conserved phenylalanine or tryptophan, so this is likely a read error. The limits of the CDR3 on the DNA are not certain, so only TCRdb's listed CDR3 is given. The V call is TRBV5-6, the J call TRBJ2-7; the table gives TRBD2 as D, unverified against the DNA. Germline lookup yields CDR1 SGHDT and CDR2 YYEEEE. Termini included, the CDR3 measures 12 amino acids. The CDR3 protein is CASNLMPGPPSI.

This clonotype occurred many times. V gene TRBV24-1 combines with J gene TRBJ2-3; D gene uncertain. V lost 2 bases, J lost 0 bases, and 8 bases lay in between. Per germline, CDR1 KGHDR and CDR2 SFDVKD. CDR3 length equals 15 residues. CDR3 protein: CATSDSSSSTDTQYF. CDR3 DNA sequence: TGTGCCACCAGTGATTCATCCTCGAGCACAGATACGCAGTATTTT.

In this sample, this clonotype turned up once. It may be a read error: a sequence one base away is much more abundant. The chain employs TRBV14 and TRBJ1-3, with D unclear. Per the germline V gene, CDR1 is SGHDN and CDR2 is FVKESK. V lost 4 bases and J lost 0, with 7 bases in between. The CDR3 loop spans 14 amino acids. The CDR3 sequence: CASSPEISGNTIYF. CDR3 DNA: TGTGCCAGCAGCCCCGAGATCTCTGGAAACACCATATATTTT.

This clonotype was recorded once. A much larger clone is a single base away; this may be a read error. CDR3 loop: CVWLKRGTEAFF. CDR3 nucleotide sequence: TGTGTCTGGCTTAAGAGGGGGACTGAAGCTTTCTTT. The rearrangement joins TRBV30 to TRBJ1-1; weak D call: TRBD1 (6 bases). In germline, CDR1 is GTSNPN, CDR2 SVGIG (reference sequence). The CDR3 is 12 amino acids. The entire variable domain, with the rest obtained from reference TRBV30 and TRBJ1-1, is as follows: SQTIHQWPATLVQPVGSPLSLECTVEGTSNPNLYWYRQAAGRGLQLLFYSVGIGQISSEVPQNLSASRPQDRQFILSSKKLLLSDSGFYLCVWLKRGTEAFFGQGTRLTVV.

About this clonotype itself: A much larger clone differs from this one at a single base, so this may be a read error. The rearrangement links TRBV7-9 to TRBJ2-2, with 9 bases identical to TRBD2. Germline V CDR1 and CDR2: SEHNR, FQNEAQ (reference sequence). This CDR3 comprises 15 residues. CDR3 DNA: TGTGCCAGCAGCGCCTCGACTAGCGGAGGCGGGGTGCTGTTTTTT. It yields the protein CASSASTSGGGVLFF.

This clonotype was detected many times. V gene TRBV6-1 combines with J gene TRBJ2-5; D is unclear. CDR1 is MNHNS, CDR2 SASEGT, per germline. Trimming left V 4 bases short and J 0 bases short, with 9 bases between. The CDR3 length is 14 residues. CDR3 nucleotide sequence: TGTGCCAGCAGTGTAGGCAGGTACCAAGAGACCCAGTACTTC. It is translated as CASSVGRYQETQYF.

Points on this clonotype: This CDR3 fails to terminate in the conserved phenylalanine or tryptophan, so it likely reflects a read error. The DNA is left out, because the CDR3 cannot be placed on it with certainty; the CDR3 is given as TCRdb lists it. V is TRBV29-1 and J is TRBJ2-3. CDR1 and CDR2 (germline): SQVTM, ANQGSEA. With termini counted, the CDR3 has 11 amino acids. The CDR3 sequence: CSVADMERVYS.